This record looks at one T cell receptor beta chain sequence and its context. Antigen specificity is unknown. At least one PBMC sample before ART and at least two after were required. The data are from a study of long-term antiretroviral therapy in people with HIV. The run of the v3.0 immunoSEQ assay was at survey level. Sequencing was performed with immunoSEQ multiplex PCR; in TCRdb, only in-frame clones are kept and a portion is missing. The data show 29,000 or so clones, 95% seen once. Study-level results: Post-treatment diversity went higher with ART but stayed below transplant donor controls. Blood was collected between the mid-2000s and the late 2010s, possibly under older ART regimens.

The sequence derives from a man younger than 45 with HIV. Here the sequenced sample was unsorted PBMCs, taken 5.3 years after starting antiretroviral therapy.

The CDR3 here is CASSDISSGGFSYEQYF. CDR3 nucleotides: TGCGCCAGCAGTGATATTTCTAGCGGGGGTTTCTCCTACGAGCAGTACTTC. V gene TRBV10-2 combines with J gene TRBJ2-7, with TRBD2 matching 10 bases. Trimming at V came to 3 bases and at J to 0 bases, leaving 8 bases not matched to a gene. This CDR3 contains 17 residues. Germline V lookup: CDR1 WSHSY, CDR2 SAAADI.